The T cell receptor beta chain described here comes from a study of massively parallel sequencing of T cell beta chains (dated by TCRdb to the late 2000s). The study in broad terms: The study profiled human TCR beta CDR3 diversity in peripheral blood using 5'-RACE, Illumina short-read sequencing and a dedicated short-read assembly strategy.

Sequenced on an Illumina Genome Analyzer II. Two rounds of nested PCR with TRBC1/TRBC2-specific primers produced a RACE product of about 520 bp, and the RACE product was then gel-purified. A TRBC-specific primer and a template-switching oligonucleotide were used to make first-strand cDNA, with the template-switching oligonucleotide providing a 5' anchor for RACE. Since the RACE amplicon was too long to sequence directly with short reads, the amplicon was concatemerized by ligation and then sheared by sonication. PAGE was used to isolate a size fraction of 100 to 300 bp, and that fraction then underwent shotgun sequencing on the Illumina platform. Sequencing on an Illumina GAII produced 18.8 million 36-nt reads and 21.7 million 50-nt single-end reads in separate runs. In the original analysis: The pooled more than 40,000,000 reads were assembled with iSSAKE using parameters -m 15, -o 2 and -r 0.7. Reads aligning to the ends of Ensembl TRBV gene predictions that carried unmatched junctional bases were used to seed de novo CDR3 beta assemblies. Clonotype abundance was estimated as the number of matching assembled contigs, not raw read depth. After some 2,100 (approximately 5.9%) of the assembled clonotypes were removed for having in-frame stop codons, 34,000 or so productive clonotypes remained. Sanger sequencing of cloned RACE products gave 250 to 300 unique TCR sequences, and almost 70% of them were also found in the Illumina assembly. The raw public reads went through TCRdb reprocessing: fastp at Q25, MiXCR clone calling, in-frame beta chains kept. CDR3 protein duplicates are merged, each entry listing the most common genes and DNA. The V and J calls come from TCRdb's annotation, not from the publication. The sample yields some 4,000 distinct CDR3 sequences; approximately 35% were counted once. Under 3% of the sample is taken by the ten largest.

Results and caveats for the whole study, not just this receptor: A single sequence read supported most clonotypes (about 70% of the roughly 35,000), and this single-read support could in principle inflate apparent diversity. Within the approximately 30,000 distinct clonotypes, single-copy clonotypes accounted for over 55% of clonotypes but just roughly a fifth of assemblies. Preferential PCR amplification of some TRBV and TRBJ sequences may have skewed the reported gene usage frequencies. TRBV usage was found to range from around 0.01% for TRBV17 to about 23% for TRBV20-1, and TRBJ usage was found to range from 1.6% for TRBJ2-6 to over 15% for TRBJ2-1. Because the RNA was pooled from many donors, population-average clonotype abundance rather than any individual repertoire is reflected in the results. A unique TRBV gene could be assigned to only about 23,000 (around 70%) of the clonotypes. CDR3 beta length spanned 21 to 81 nucleotides, with a peak at 45 nucleotides. In subsampling, clonotype counts increased linearly with read number, which indicated that sequencing depth was far from saturation.

The CDR3 has 12 amino acids, counting the end cysteine and valine. CDR3 DNA only is kept here, 36 bases in frame from base 1. Trimming at the junction amounts to 5 bases on V and 6 bases on J, and the germline ends lie 11 bases apart. The germline V gene (reference sequence) specifies PRHDT as CDR1 and FYEKMQ as CDR2. Worth noting for this clonotype: This receptor's antigen is unknown. No much larger clone exists at a distance of one base, and base qualities are not known.

The donor pool was composed of 380 males and 170 or so females, all aged roughly 18 to 40 years. Peripheral leukocyte polyA+ RNA was isolated from about 170 liters of pooled peripheral blood. The starting material was a commercial mRNA preparation from normal human peripheral blood leukocytes pooled from 550 to 600 individuals. The chain is made from TRBV13 and TRBJ2-7; the D segment cannot be called with confidence. The sequence was collected from a pool of human donors in good health; the sample was commercial RNA pooled from many donors. The sequenced sample was commercial RNA from peripheral blood pooled from many donors. CDR3 region: CASSPDYTEQYV. The sequence in DNA is TGTGCCAGCAGCCCTGATTATACCGAGCAGTACGTC.